Below, 24 T cell receptor beta chains from the same sample are listed, as sequenced in a study of identical twins. MiXCR, run by TCRdb on the 5' RACE reads, gives a single entry per CDR3 protein. The sample shows about 810,000 distinct CDR3 sequences, roughly 12% of them seen only once. This same sample was also part of a study on yellow fever vaccine responses in identical twins.

Sequencing was performed on PBMCs. The receptors were sampled from a woman aged 18-29 years in good health.

This clonotype was observed a handful of times. The J gene is TRBJ2-1, the V gene TRBV20-1; tentative D call: TRBD2 (5 bases). V was shortened by 0 bases and J by 10 bases, with 13 bases between the two germline ends. The V gene's germline CDR1 is DFQATT and CDR2 SNEGSKA (reference sequence). This CDR3 is 13 amino acids long. DNA for the CDR3: TGCAGTGCTAGAGATCTTCGGGGTCTAGAGCAGTTCTTC. This codes for CSARDLRGLEQFF.

The chain combines TRBV20-1 with TRBJ1-5, with a possible D match to TRBD1 (6 bases). Germline loops: CDR1 DFQATT, CDR2 SNEGSKA (reference sequence). Trimming pared 4 bases from V and 1 base from J, leaving 14 bases between. The CDR3 sequence is 15 residues long. The CDR3: CSAIPGHRSNQPQHF. CDR3 nucleotide sequence: TGCAGTGCTATACCGGGACATCGGAGCAATCAGCCCCAGCATTTT.

The rearrangement uses TRBV5-5 and TRBJ1-2, with TRBD1 as a possible D gene (6 bases). The CDR3 sequence is 15 residues long. Germline CDR1 and CDR2: SGHKS and YYEKEE (reference sequence). Trimming removed 4 bases at V and 2 bases at J, with 15 bases between. CDR3 sequence (DNA): TGTGCCAGCAGCCGGGGGGGGGCGACCAACTATGGCTACACCTTC. This encodes CASSRGGATNYGYTF.

In this sample, this clonotype turned up many times. This chain links TRBV29-1 with TRBJ1-2, with TRBD1 identical over 8 bases. CDR3 length: 15 residues. The V gene end was trimmed by 2 bases and the J gene end by 6 bases; junction bases not matched to a gene: 11. The germline CDR1 and CDR2 sequences are SQVTM and ANQGSEA. In DNA form, the CDR3 reads TGCAGCGTTGAATCAGGGGACAGGCGGAATAATGGCTACACCTTC. Protein: CSVESGDRRNNGYTF.

This chain joins TRBV7-8 and TRBJ2-3, with a tentative D call TRBD2 (6 bases). The germline CDR1 and CDR2 sequences are SGHVS and FQNEAQ. The CDR3 extends over 17 amino acids. V was pared by 5 bases and J by 4 bases, with 22 bases between. The CDR3 loop reads CASSKSPGTLRADTQYF. CDR3 coding DNA: TGTGCCAGCAGCAAATCCCCTGGGACTTTAAGGGCAGATACGCAGTATTTT.

The chain links TRBV5-1 to TRBJ2-2; D gene uncertain. CDR1 SGHRS and CDR2 YFSETQ come from the germline V gene. This CDR3 region has 13 residues. Trimming took 5 bases from V and 3 from J, leaving 8 bases between them. The CDR3 nucleotides are TGCGCCAGCAGTCAAAAAGACACCGGGGAGCTGTTTTTT. This codes for CASSQKDTGELFF.

This clonotype was observed a few times. The chain joins TRBV5-1 to TRBJ2-7; possibly TRBD2 for D (6 bases). There are 15 residues in the CDR3. Germline values: CDR1 SGHRS, CDR2 YFSETQ. Deletions cut 1 base from V and 0 bases from J, with 11 bases between. DNA of the CDR3: TGCGCCAGCAGCTTGAGCGGGCCAAGCTCCTACGAGCAGTACTTC. Translated, it gives CASSLSGPSSYEQYF.

This clonotype came up many times. The rearrangement uses TRBV5-1 and TRBJ1-4, with 8 positions matching TRBD1. Germline V CDR1 and CDR2: SGHRS, YFSETQ. This CDR3 is built from 14 residues. After removal of 4 bases from V and 5 bases from J, the junction contained 4 bases not matched to a gene. Written as DNA, the CDR3 is TGCGCCAGCAGCCCGGGACAGGAAAATGAAAAACTGTTTTTT. The encoded protein is CASSPGQENEKLFF.

CDR3 region: CAISESSANQPQHF. The CDR3, as DNA: TGTGCCATCAGTGAGTCGTCGGCAAATCAGCCCCAGCATTTT. This chain joins TRBV10-3 and TRBJ1-5; no clear D gene. The length of the CDR3 is 14 residues. Germline V gives CDR1 ENHRY, CDR2 SYGVKD. V was trimmed by 0 bases and J by 4 bases, leaving 7 bases between them.

The table lists this clonotype with a few counts. The V and J genes are TRBV12-3 or TRBV12-4 and TRBJ2-6; 13 nucleotides line up with TRBD2. This CDR3 contains 19 residues. After removal of 3 bases from V and 0 bases from J, the junction contained 5 bases not matched to a gene. The CDR3, as DNA: TGTGCCAGCAGTTTCTGGACTAGCGGGAGCCACTCTGGGGCCAACGTCCTGACTTTC. Encoded protein: CASSFWTSGSHSGANVLTF.

V gene TRBV20-1 combines with J gene TRBJ2-1; TRBD1 agrees at 7 bases. The J segment lost 6 bases and the V segment lost 0 bases, leaving 8 bases of the junction unmatched. Germline V gene data show CDR1 as DFQATT and CDR2 as SNEGSKA (reference sequence). The CDR3 extends over 15 amino acids. As DNA, the CDR3 is TGCAGTGCTAGAGATAGAGGGGGCAGGGCCAATGAGCAGTTCTTC. The encoded protein is CSARDRGGRANEQFF.

J is TRBJ1-1 and V is TRBV28; D gene ambiguous. V was clipped by 6 bases and J by 4 bases, with 12 bases between them. CDR3 size: 13 residues. Germline CDR1 and CDR2: MDHEN and SYDVKM. The CDR3: CASSPPSITEAFF. The CDR3 coding sequence is TGTGCCAGCAGCCCCCCGAGCATCACTGAAGCTTTCTTT.

The chain recombines TRBV7-9 with TRBJ2-1; possible D gene TRBD2, 6 bases. Germline V gene lookup returns CDR1 SEHNR and CDR2 FQNEAQ (reference sequence). The CDR3 loop spans 16 amino acids. Trimming removed 6 bases from V and 1 base from J, with 16 bases in between. CDR3 amino acids: CASSSESGTSYNEQFF. As DNA, the CDR3 is TGTGCCAGCAGTTCTGAATCCGGGACTTCCTACAATGAGCAGTTCTTC.

This sequence joins TRBV27 and TRBJ1-2; maybe TRBD1 (6 bases). V shed 5 bases and J shed 6 bases, with 25 bases lying between them. The CDR3 is 17 amino acids. The germline gives CDR1 MNHEY, CDR2 SMNVEV (reference sequence). CDR3 loop: CASSNSLRGDLLHGYTF. The CDR3 DNA follows: TGTGCCAGCAGTAATTCGTTGAGGGGGGATCTACTTCATGGCTACACCTTC.

The chain recombines TRBV28 with TRBJ2-2, with 11 bases fitting TRBD2. Trimming cost V 3 bases and J 4 bases; bases outside gene matches: 7. The CDR3 runs to 17 residues. Germline values: CDR1 MDHEN, CDR2 SYDVKM. CDR3 sequence (DNA): TGTGCCAGCAGTTTTGTAGCGGGGGGGGCTGGCACCGGGGAGCTGTTTTTT. Protein: CASSFVAGGAGTGELFF.

The chain combines TRBV25-1 with TRBJ2-1; 8 nucleotides align to TRBD2. Germline V CDR1 and CDR2: MGHDK, SYGVNS. V lost 5 bases to trimming and J lost 7 bases; unmatched junction nucleotides: 4. This CDR3 has 13 amino acids. CDR3 in amino acids: CASSQAGVNEQFF. CDR3 DNA sequence: TGTGCCAGCAGTCAAGCGGGAGTAAATGAGCAGTTCTTC.

This clonotype showed up many times. This chain uses TRBV5-5 with TRBJ2-1, with 12 bases lining up with TRBD2. Germline loops: CDR1 SGHKS, CDR2 YYEKEE (reference sequence). The length of the CDR3 is 16 residues. J lost 2 bases, V lost 7 bases, and 7 bases had no gene match. The CDR3 bases are TGTGCCAGCGTTCCGGGACTAGCGGGTCCCTACAATGAGCAGTTCTTC. It specifies CASVPGLAGPYNEQFF.

This clonotype was counted between two and nine times. The J gene is TRBJ1-2, the V gene TRBV19, with 10 bases matching TRBD1. Trimming removed 3 bases from V and 1 base from J; junction bases left unmatched: 2. CDR3 length: 15 amino acids. Germline CDR1 and CDR2: LNHDA and SQIVND (reference sequence). The CDR3 DNA reads TGTGCCAGTAGTATCGGACAGGGGGGTAACTATGGCTACACCTTC. Protein product: CASSIGQGGNYGYTF. The entire variable domain, with the rest obtained from reference TRBV19 and TRBJ1-2, is as follows: DGGITQSPKYLFRKEGQNVTLSCEQNLNHDAMYWYRQDPGQGLRLIYYSQIVNDFQKGDIAEGYSVSREKKESFPLTVTSAQKNPTAFYLCASSIGQGGNYGYTFGSGTRLTVV.

The CDR3 region is CASSPRPHRSSYNSPLHF. Here the CDR3 DNA reads TGTGCCAGCAGCCCCCGGCCCCACAGGAGCTCCTATAATTCACCCCTCCACTTT. J is TRBJ1-6 and V is TRBV3-1; D may be TRBD1 (5 bases). This CDR3 is 18 amino acids long. CDR1 is LGHDT and CDR2 is YNNKEL in the germline V gene (reference sequence). V was clipped by 4 bases and J by 0 bases, with 16 bases between them. Looking up the rest from reference TRBV3-1 and TRBJ1-6 gives the full variable domain: DTAVSQTPKYLVTQMGNDKSIKCEQNLGHDTMYWYKQDSKKFLKIMFSYNNKELIINETVPNRFSPKSPDKAHLNLHINSLELGDSAVYFCASSPRPHRSSYNSPLHFGNGTRLTVT.

This clonotype has a handful of counts. Here the CDR3 reads CASRPGGVGNEKLFF. The CDR3, as DNA: TGTGCCAGCAGACCTGGAGGGGTGGGGAATGAAAAACTGTTTTTT. V usage is TRBV12-3 or TRBV12-4 and J usage is TRBJ1-4; possible D gene TRBD1, 5 bases. The V end was cut by 6 bases, the J end by 5 bases, with 16 bases between. The CDR3 length is 15 residues.

The V and J genes are TRBV10-3 and TRBJ2-3; TRBD2 matches 13 bases. The junction had 5 bases not matched to a gene; V was cut back by 8 bases and J by 6 bases. The germline CDR1 and CDR2 sequences are ENHRY and SYGVKD. The CDR3 covers 14 residues. CDR3 amino acids: CAIQRTSGSDTQYF. DNA for the CDR3: TGTGCCATCCAAAGGACTAGCGGGAGCGATACGCAGTATTTT.

Only a few counts were recorded for this clonotype. The rearrangement uses TRBV2 and TRBJ2-1, with D hard to call. Germline V gene sequence: CDR1 SNHLY, CDR2 FYNNEI. The V and J ends lost 2 bases and 6 bases respectively, with 2 bases between them. CDR3 size: 11 residues. CDR3 coding DNA: TGTGCCAGCAGTGAACCCAATGAGCAGTTCTTC. Amino acid sequence: CASSEPNEQFF.

The chain joins TRBV7-9 to TRBJ2-2, with a weak D call TRBD2 (5 bases). The CDR3 is made up of 17 amino acids. Germline CDR1 reads SEHNR; CDR2 reads FQNEAQ (reference sequence). V was cut by 4 bases and J by 5 bases, with 20 bases left in between. This chain's CDR3 is CASSSIVGARGTGELFF. The CDR3 bases are TGTGCCAGCAGCTCCATTGTAGGCGCACGAGGGACCGGGGAGCTGTTTTTT.

The table lists this clonotype with a few counts. The chain couples TRBV18 to TRBJ1-2, with TRBD1 identical over 8 bases. The CDR3 runs 15 residues. In germline, CDR1 is KGHSH, CDR2 LQKENI. Losses at the gene ends were 4 bases for V and 3 bases for J; bases not matched to a gene: 7. CDR3 protein: CASSRRQGWYYGYTF. The CDR3 coding sequence is TGTGCCAGCTCACGCCGACAGGGGTGGTACTATGGCTACACCTTC.